This T cell receptor beta chain was sequenced during a study of shared clonotypes between healthy human individuals. Per the study methods: From ImmunoSEQ came sequences covering only the junction and carrying no quality scores, so filtering differed. This table comes from immunoSEQ multiplex PCR, and its TCRdb copy is limited to in-frame clones, with some not included. V, J and clone size are taken as reported in that table, and D and trimming were inferred from the DNA itself. The table includes 950,000 to 1,100,000 clones, 75% to 80% detected once. The clonotype originates from a man younger than 35 in good health. Some clones in this sample may be carry-over from other donors' samples. Sample: memory CD4+ T cells from PBMCs. The subset was: CD45RA-negative fraction.

CDR3 sequence: CASSTGRTEAFF. The DNA for the CDR3 is TGTGCCAGCAGCACCGGGCGGACTGAAGCTTTCTTT. V gene TRBV6-7 combines with J gene TRBJ1-1; D ambiguous. TRBV6-7 is treated as an ORF (open reading frame) with a function not yet certain. The CDR3 is made up of 12 amino acids. Trimming took 6 bases from V and 5 from J, leaving 10 bases between them.